A selection of T cell receptor beta chains follows, all from one sample in a study of blood T cell repertoires in COVID-19. The method was immunoSEQ multiplex PCR; TCRdb's version includes in-frame clones alone and lacks a portion of them. The repertoire holds 130,000 to 150,000 clones, approximately 85% seen once, with about 8% in the top ten. The sequenced sample was peripheral blood. Receptor source: a woman aged 55-69 years with COVID-19, enrolled during active disease. The CDR3 runs from the conserved cysteine through the conserved F or W. The D gene is left open where the match is weak.

TRBJ1-2 | TRBD1 | TRBV11-2 | CASTDGTGDYGYTF | TGTGCCAGCACCGACGGGACAGGGGACTATGGCTACACCTTC
TRBJ2-3 | TRBD1 | TRBV7-9 | CASSLLGQPFTDTQYF | TGTGCCAGCAGCCTACTGGGACAGCCCTTCACAGATACGCAGTATTTT
TRBJ1-2 | - | TRBV6-5 | CASSYGGGDGYTF | TGTGCCAGCAGTTACGGGGGCGGCGATGGCTACACCTTC
TRBJ2-5 | - | TRBV10-1 | CASSDPGQGGQETQYF | TGCGCCAGCAGTGACCCCGGACAGGGAGGGCAAGAGACCCAGTACTTC
TRBJ2-7 | TRBD1 | TRBV7-9 | CASSSWDSYEQYF | TGTGCCAGCAGCTCCTGGGACAGCTACGAGCAGTACTTC
TRBJ2-6 | TRBD1 | TRBV9 | CASSARTGTGANVLTF | TGTGCCAGCAGCGCCCGGACAGGAACTGGGGCCAACGTCCTGACTTTC
TRBJ2-3 | - | TRBV19 | CASSRWGPTSTDTQYF | TGTGCCAGTAGTAGGTGGGGGCCCACTAGCACAGATACGCAGTATTTT
TRBJ1-2 | - | TRBV7-8 | CASSPGRFGYTF | TGTGCCAGCAGCCCAGGTCGCTTTGGCTACACCTTC
TRBJ1-1 | TRBD1 | TRBV19 | CASSPTGQGNTEAFF | TGTGCCAGTAGCCCCACCGGACAGGGGAACACTGAAGCTTTCTTT
TRBJ2-1 | - | TRBV3-1/TRBV3-2 | CASSQGFERVGVF | TGTGCCAGCAGCCAAGGCTTTGAGCGGGTCGGGGTCTTC
TRBJ1-6 | - | TRBV25-1 | CASSDTYNSPLHF | TGTGCCAGCAGTGACACCTATAATTCACCCCTCCACTTT